This T cell receptor beta chain was captured by sequencing in a study of blood T cell repertoires in COVID-19. V lost 0 bases and J lost 0, with 21 bases in between. Germline V gives CDR1 MNHEY, CDR2 SVGEGT. This CDR3 is 20 amino acids long. The data were produced by immunoSEQ multiplex PCR, yet TCRdb's version contains in-frame clones alone and is incomplete. The sample holds 95,000 to 150,000 clones; around four fifths are singletons and the top ten take 16%. This TCR came from a man aged 60 to 75 with active or convalescent COVID-19. This rearrangement joins TRBV6-2 or TRBV6-3 to TRBJ1-5, with D perhaps matching TRBD1 (6 bases). Sequencing input: peripheral blood. The CDR3 loop is CASSYSSQGFGIISNQPQHF. CDR3 sequence (DNA): TGTGCCAGCAGTTACTCCTCCCAGGGGTTCGGCATTATTAGCAATCAGCCCCAGCATTTT.